These 3 T cell receptor beta chains originate from one sample sequenced in a study of blood T cell repertoires in COVID-19. The assay was immunoSEQ multiplex PCR, and TCRdb's table has in-frame clones only and misses some. The data hold more than 50,000 clones, with roughly 90% observed a single time. Specimen: peripheral blood. The receptors stem from a human donor in a cohort sampled during active COVID-19.

The chain joins TRBV4-3 to TRBJ1-3, with D perhaps matching TRBD1 (6 bases). The germline V and J ends were trimmed by 1 base and 8 bases, with 18 bases remaining between them. The CDR3 is made up of 16 amino acids. Per the germline V gene, CDR1 is LGHNA and CDR2 is YSLEER. CDR3 region: CASSQVFARGSDTIYF. The CDR3, as DNA: TGCGCCAGCAGCCAAGTATTTGCAAGGGGGTCTGACACCATATATTTT.

J is TRBJ1-1 and V is TRBV7-6; possibly TRBD1 for D (5 bases). Trimming removed 1 base from V and 6 bases from J, with 12 bases in between. The CDR3 is made up of 14 amino acids. Germline values: CDR1 SGHVS, CDR2 FNYEAQ. The CDR3 loop is CASSLGVGASEAFF. In DNA, the CDR3 is TGTGCCAGCAGCTTAGGTGTAGGGGCGTCTGAAGCTTTCTTT.

The chain combines TRBV2 with TRBJ2-6, with 7 bases lining up with TRBD2. The CDR3 loop spans 15 amino acids. V lost 8 bases, J lost 2 bases, and 6 bases stayed unmatched. CDR1 and CDR2 (germline): SNHLY, FYNNEI. In DNA, the CDR3 is TGTGCCAGCCCTAAGGGAGGGGCTGGGGCCAACGTCCTGACTTTC. It is translated as CASPKGGAGANVLTF.